Given below is one T cell receptor beta chain in context. This CDR3 region has 14 residues. V was clipped by 2 bases and J by 7 bases; unmatched bases: 3. The germline gives CDR1 SGHNT, CDR2 YENEEA. The sample belongs to a study of blood T cell repertoires in COVID-19. Background on the study: Material from acute and convalescent COVID-19 was sourced from the United States, Italy and Spain. T cells, B-cell-depleted T cells, or PBMCs provided the cDNA or gDNA that served as material.

As handled by the study authors: Amplification with reference gene primers provided the estimates of nucleated cell counts. Libraries were prepared by immunoSEQ multiplex PCR; TCRdb keeps only in-frame clonotypes and omits some of them. V and J calls and clone size are copied from that table; D and trimming were computed from the DNA. Of roughly 150,000 clones listed, 80% are singletons. Sequencing was done on a sample of peripheral blood. The receptor was isolated from a woman aged 45-60 years with acute or convalescent COVID-19. The V call is TRBV11-3, the J call TRBJ2-1, with 9 bases lining up with TRBD1. The CDR3 bases are TGTGCCAGCAGCTTACGGGACAGGGTGAATGAGCAGTTCTTC. Its translation: CASSLRDRVNEQFF.